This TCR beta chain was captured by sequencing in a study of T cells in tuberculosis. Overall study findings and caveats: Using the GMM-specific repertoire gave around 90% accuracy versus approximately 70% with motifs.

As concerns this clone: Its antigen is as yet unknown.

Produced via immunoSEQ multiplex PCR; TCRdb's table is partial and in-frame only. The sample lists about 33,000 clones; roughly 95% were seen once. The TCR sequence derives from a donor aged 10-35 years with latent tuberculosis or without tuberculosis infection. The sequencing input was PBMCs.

The CDR3 DNA follows: TGTGCCAGCTCACCACGGGCGACAGGGTATGATGAGCAGTTCTTC. Amino acid sequence: CASSPRATGYDEQFF. The V gene is TRBV18, the J gene TRBJ2-1; 7 bases line up with TRBD1. The CDR3 spans 15 residues. V was clipped by 1 base and J by 8 bases; unmatched bases: 8. Per the germline V gene, CDR1 is KGHSH and CDR2 is LQKENI.